These 29 T cell receptor beta chains were sequenced from one sample in a study of blood T cell repertoires in COVID-19. The data were produced by immunoSEQ multiplex PCR, yet TCRdb's version contains in-frame clones alone and is incomplete. The sample has some 670,000 clones; 85% to 90% are singletons. Sequencing input: peripheral blood. These receptors were collected from a woman under 30 with acute or convalescent COVID-19.

The rearrangement joins TRBV12-5 to TRBJ1-5, with no clear D. This CDR3 is 12 amino acids long. The germline V and J ends were trimmed by 0 bases and 15 bases, with 12 bases remaining between them. The germline gives CDR1 LGHNT, CDR2 FRNRAP. CDR3 sequence reads: CASGLVFEGVHF. The CDR3 DNA follows: TGTGCTAGTGGTTTGGTATTTGAGGGAGTGCATTTT.

V usage is TRBV19 and J usage is TRBJ1-1; D not resolved. CDR1 is LNHDA, CDR2 SQIVND, per germline (reference sequence). The CDR3 consists of 13 residues. Trimming left V 3 bases short and J 4 bases short, with 9 bases between. The CDR3 loop reads CASSIRSITEAFF. CDR3 coding DNA: TGTGCCAGTAGTATTCGTAGTATCACTGAAGCTTTCTTT. Combining the CDR3 with reference TRBV19 and TRBJ1-1 gives the whole variable domain DGGITQSPKYLFRKEGQNVTLSCEQNLNHDAMYWYRQDPGQGLRLIYYSQIVNDFQKGDIAEGYSVSREKKESFPLTVTSAQKNPTAFYLCASSIRSITEAFFGQGTRLTVV.

The V and J genes are TRBV4-2 and TRBJ1-3; TRBD1 matches at 7 bases. V gave up 1 base and J gave up 3 bases; unmatched junction bases: 9. There are 17 residues in the CDR3. Germline V lookup: CDR1 LGHNA, CDR2 YNFKEQ. This chain's CDR3 is CASSQATGLRDGNTIYF. DNA of the CDR3: TGTGCCAGCAGCCAAGCGACAGGGCTTAGGGATGGAAACACCATATATTTT.

The chain combines TRBV3-1 (or the pseudogene TRBV3-2) with TRBJ2-7; possible D gene TRBD2, 6 bases. Between the trimmed V and J ends, which lost 0 bases and 6 bases, there was a span of 24 bases. The length of the CDR3 is 18 residues. Germline assignment: CDR1 LGHDT and CDR2 YNNKEL (reference sequence). The CDR3 DNA reads TGTGCCAGCAGCCAAGAGCCGAGTAGGCGGAGGGCAGTGGGCGAGCAGTACTTC. Translation gives CASSQEPSRRRAVGEQYF.

The chain joins TRBV19 to TRBJ2-7; 7 positions match TRBD1. This CDR3 region has 13 residues. In germline, CDR1 is LNHDA, CDR2 SQIVND (reference sequence). V shed 9 bases, J shed 0 bases, and the junction held 5 bases outside the gene matches. The CDR3 DNA reads TGTGCCAGCCGGGGACAGAGCTCCTACGAGCAGTACTTC. Translation: CASRGQSSYEQYF.

The chain combines TRBV9 with TRBJ2-7; a possible D gene is TRBD1 (6 bases). This CDR3 region has 15 residues. Germline V gene lookup returns CDR1 SGDLS and CDR2 YYNGEE. V lost 0 bases, J lost 4 bases, and 14 bases lay in between. The CDR3 is CASSVDGRGLYEQYF. Written as DNA, the CDR3 is TGTGCCAGCAGCGTAGACGGCAGGGGCCTGTACGAGCAGTACTTC.

This clone has only one observation. V usage is TRBV7-9 and J usage is TRBJ1-6; TRBD1 agrees at 7 bases. J gave up 7 bases and V 2 bases, and 2 bases lay outside the gene matches. The CDR3 sequence is 14 residues long. The germline V gene encodes CDR1 SEHNR and CDR2 FQNEAQ (reference sequence). CDR3 protein: CASSLRQGNSPLHF. The CDR3 DNA reads as TGTGCCAGCAGCTTACGACAGGGAAATTCACCCCTCCACTTT. The complete variable domain, with remaining parts taken from reference TRBV7-9 and TRBJ1-6, reads DTGVSQNPRHKITKRGQNVTFRCDPISEHNRLYWYRQTLGQGPEFLTYFQNEAQLEKSRLLSDRFSAERPKGSFSTLEIQRTEQGDSAMYLCASSLRQGNSPLHFGNGTRLTVT.

The rearrangement joins TRBV19 to TRBJ1-1; D is uncertain. With 0 bases removed from V and 3 bases from J, the gap between germline ends came to 14 bases. The CDR3 has 16 residues. Germline values: CDR1 LNHDA, CDR2 SQIVND (reference sequence). The DNA of the CDR3 is TGTGCCAGTAGTATAGATCATACGCTGAGGTACACTGAAGCTTTCTTT. It yields the protein CASSIDHTLRYTEAFF. Full variable domain (remainder filled in from reference TRBV19 and TRBJ1-1): DGGITQSPKYLFRKEGQNVTLSCEQNLNHDAMYWYRQDPGQGLRLIYYSQIVNDFQKGDIAEGYSVSREKKESFPLTVTSAQKNPTAFYLCASSIDHTLRYTEAFFGQGTRLTVV.

V and J are TRBV7-8 and TRBJ1-2; possible D gene TRBD1, 6 bases. The V and J ends lost 2 bases and 2 bases respectively, with 9 bases between them. The germline V gene encodes CDR1 SGHVS and CDR2 FQNEAQ. CDR3 length: 14 amino acids. The chain's CDR3 is CASSLLRGNYGYTF. The CDR3 coding sequence is TGTGCCAGCAGCTTATTAAGGGGGAACTATGGCTACACCTTC.

This sequence joins TRBV7-3 and TRBJ2-1; D is ambiguous. From germline, CDR1 is SGHTA and CDR2 FQGTGA. Trimming cost V 5 bases and J 6 bases, with 14 bases left between them. The CDR3 consists of 14 residues. The CDR3 DNA follows: TGTGCCAGCAGCCCACCCCAGACACCCAATGAGCAGTTCTTC. Amino acids: CASSPPQTPNEQFF.

The chain combines TRBV3-1 (or the pseudogene TRBV3-2) with TRBJ1-5; TRBD1 agrees at 12 bases. V dropped 1 base and J dropped 6; count of bases not matched to a gene: 16. The CDR3 loop spans 20 amino acids. Germline V CDR1 and CDR2: LGHDT, YNNKEL (reference sequence). DNA of the CDR3: TGTGCCAGCAGCCAAGGGAGGGGACAGGGGGCAACGAGGTTCATTCAGCCCCAGCATTTT. Encoded protein: CASSQGRGQGATRFIQPQHF.

CDR3 nucleotide sequence: TGCGCCAGCAGCCAAGTGGGGGGGATCGCCTCGGGTAGTGGCTACACCTTC. Protein: CASSQVGGIASGSGYTF. The rearrangement links TRBV4-1 to TRBJ1-2, with D possibly TRBD1 on 5 matching bases. Germline V gene lookup returns CDR1 MGHRA and CDR2 YSYEKL. V lost 1 base, J lost 7 bases, and 22 bases lay in between. The CDR3 loop spans 17 amino acids.

The chain combines TRBV7-9 with TRBJ1-5; 9 bases map to TRBD1. Trimming took 0 bases from V and 0 from J; bases not matched to a gene: 9. Looked up from germline, CDR1 is SEHNR and CDR2 is FQNEAQ (reference sequence). The CDR3 has 19 residues. CDR3 nucleotides: TGTGCCAGCAGCTTAGCATCTGGGGACAGGGTTTTTAGCAATCAGCCCCAGCATTTT. Protein sequence: CASSLASGDRVFSNQPQHF.

The chain has TRBV24-1 and TRBJ1-1, with D maybe TRBD1 (5 bases). Trimming removed 9 bases from V and 7 bases from J, with 14 bases in between. Germline CDR1 is KGHDR and CDR2 is SFDVKD. CDR3 size: 12 residues. The CDR3 reads CATRGGSDEAFF. CDR3 DNA sequence: TGTGCCACCCGGGGGGGATCGGATGAAGCTTTCTTT.

The chain couples TRBV29-1 to TRBJ2-2, with TRBD2 matching 10 bases. Germline V gene sequence: CDR1 SQVTM, CDR2 ANQGSEA. This CDR3 is built from 17 residues. The V gene end was trimmed by 2 bases and the J gene end by 4 bases; junction bases not matched to a gene: 10. CDR3 region: CSVERYEAGGSTGELFF. CDR3 in DNA: TGCAGCGTTGAACGCTACGAAGCGGGGGGGAGCACCGGGGAGCTGTTTTTT.

This chain links TRBV18 with TRBJ1-1, with TRBD1 as a possible D gene (5 bases). Between the trimmed V and J ends, which lost 6 bases and 7 bases, there was a span of 15 bases. Germline V gives CDR1 KGHSH, CDR2 LQKENI. This CDR3 has 13 amino acids. This CDR3 is CASSEGRGDEAFF. Here the CDR3 DNA reads TGTGCCAGCTCGGAGGGGAGGGGAGATGAAGCTTTCTTT. The complete variable domain, with remaining parts taken from reference TRBV18 and TRBJ1-1, reads NAGVMQNPRHLVRRRGQEARLRCSPMKGHSHVYWYRQLPEEGLKFMVYLQKENIIDESGMPKERFSAEFPKEGPSILRIQQVVRGDSAAYFCASSEGRGDEAFFGQGTRLTVV.

The chain joins TRBV7-9 to TRBJ1-1, with D perhaps TRBD1 (5 bases). The CDR3 contains 14 residues. Trimming took 8 bases from V and 4 from J, leaving 17 bases between them. CDR1 and CDR2 (germline): SEHNR, FQNEAQ (reference sequence). The CDR3 bases are TGTGCCAGCGATTTGATTAATAGGGGCACTGAAGCTTTCTTT. Encoded protein: CASDLINRGTEAFF.

The rearrangement links TRBV2 to TRBJ1-6, with 8 positions matching TRBD1. V lost 5 bases to trimming and J lost 3 bases; unmatched junction nucleotides: 3. The CDR3 totals 15 residues. Germline CDR1 reads SNHLY; CDR2 reads FYNNEI. The CDR3 region is CASSPGGRYNSPLHF. In nucleotides, the CDR3 is TGTGCCAGCAGTCCAGGGGGCCGCTATAATTCACCCCTCCACTTT.

The chain joins TRBV5-6 to TRBJ1-2; D is ambiguous. V lost 4 bases and J 0 bases, leaving 7 bases between the germline ends. The CDR3 extends over 13 amino acids. Germline assignment: CDR1 SGHDT and CDR2 YYEEEE. The CDR3 here is CASSPGSNYGYTF. The DNA of the CDR3 is TGTGCCAGCAGCCCGGGGTCTAACTATGGCTACACCTTC.

CDR3 region: CASSEQRSYGYTF. The CDR3 bases are TGTGCCAGCAGTGAGCAACGGTCCTATGGCTACACCTTC. The chain employs TRBV6-1 and TRBJ1-2; D ambiguous. From germline, CDR1 is MNHNS and CDR2 SASEGT. The CDR3 sequence is 13 residues long. Trimming pared 3 bases from V and 4 bases from J, leaving 9 bases between.

The chain couples TRBV21-1 to TRBJ2-1; the D call in the table, TRBD1, was not verified against the DNA. TRBV21-1 is reported as a pseudogene. CDR3 size: 15 residues. CDR3: CASSYGTGLGNEQFF. The CDR3 DNA follows: TGTGCCAGCAGCTACGGGACAGGGCTTGGCAATGAGCAGTTCTTC.

The chain couples TRBV5-4 to TRBJ2-5; the D is unclear. This CDR3 is built from 14 residues. Germline loops: CDR1 SGHNT, CDR2 YYREEE (reference sequence). V lost 1 base, J lost 0 bases, and 7 bases lay in between. The CDR3 bases are TGTGCCAGCAGCTTGTTTGCGTACCAAGAGACCCAGTACTTC. Translated, it gives CASSLFAYQETQYF. The full variable domain, in which reference TRBV5-4 and TRBJ2-5 provide the parts outside the CDR3, is ETGVTQSPTHLIKTRGQQVTLRCSSQSGHNTVSWYQQALGQGPQFIFQYYREEENGRGNFPPRFSGLQFPNYSSELNVNALELDDSALYLCASSLFAYQETQYFGPGTRLLVL.

The chain couples TRBV27 to TRBJ2-7; maybe TRBD1 (6 bases). This CDR3 is 15 amino acids long. The ends were cut back, 4 bases at V and 3 bases at J, with 16 bases in the middle. The germline CDR1 and CDR2 sequences are MNHEY and SMNVEV (reference sequence). In nucleotides, the CDR3 is TGTGCCAGCAGTTCCCAACGCGGACAGAACTACGAGCAGTACTTC. Its protein is CASSSQRGQNYEQYF.

The J gene is TRBJ1-1, the V gene TRBV28, with a tentative D call TRBD1 (5 bases). Germline loops: CDR1 MDHEN, CDR2 SYDVKM. The V end lost 2 bases, the J end lost 7 bases, and 11 bases lay between the germline ends. This CDR3 is built from 13 residues. The CDR3 sequence is CASSLRGVVEAFF. Written as DNA, the CDR3 is TGTGCCAGCAGTTTACGGGGGGTGGTTGAAGCTTTCTTT.

This clone has a single count. This sequence joins TRBV9 and TRBJ2-2; no definite D call. Looked up from germline, CDR1 is SGDLS and CDR2 is YYNGEE. Trimming removed 0 bases at V and 6 bases at J, with 12 bases between. This CDR3 contains 15 residues. Here the CDR3 reads CASSVDPVLAGELFF. The CDR3 coding sequence is TGTGCCAGCAGCGTAGATCCGGTACTCGCCGGGGAGCTGTTTTTT. Filled out from reference TRBV9 and TRBJ2-2, the complete variable domain reads DSGVTQTPKHLITATGQRVTLRCSPRSGDLSVYWYQQSLDQGLQFLIQYYNGEERAKGNILERFSAQQFPDLHSELNLSSLELGDSALYFCASSVDPVLAGELFFGEGSRLTVL.

This rearrangement joins TRBV3-1 (or the pseudogene TRBV3-2) to TRBJ1-6; TRBD1 matches at 7 bases. Germline CDR1 and CDR2: LGHDT and YNNKEL (reference sequence). This CDR3 spans 20 amino acids. The ends lost 3 bases at V and 0 bases at J; junction bases unmatched: 14. DNA for the CDR3: TGTGCCAGCAGCCAGGTCGGGACAGCCTACCCGAGCTCCTATAATTCACCCCTCCACTTT. Its translation is CASSQVGTAYPSSYNSPLHF.

CDR3 sequence (DNA): TGTGCCAGCAGTTACTCAGTAGAGAACTATGGCTACACCTTC. It codes for CASSYSVENYGYTF. J is TRBJ1-2 and V is TRBV6-7; D is unclear. TRBV6-7 is assigned to the ORF class and has an uncertain function. V lost 0 bases and J lost 2, with 7 bases in between. The CDR3 spans 14 residues.

This chain joins TRBV6-5 and TRBJ2-1; the D is unclear. The V gene's germline CDR1 is MNHEY and CDR2 SVGAGI. The CDR3 is 12 residues long. The ends were cut back, 6 bases at V and 6 bases at J, with 9 bases in the middle. Here the CDR3 DNA reads TGTGCCAGCAGAAACACGGGCAATGAGCAGTTCTTC. It encodes CASRNTGNEQFF.

The rearrangement uses TRBV5-6 and TRBJ2-1, with D possibly TRBD2 on 5 matching bases. V dropped 4 bases and J dropped 4 bases, with 12 bases sitting between them. The CDR3 sequence is 14 residues long. The germline V gene encodes CDR1 SGHDT and CDR2 YYEEEE. DNA for the CDR3: TGTGCCAGCAGCGTGTTCGGACTTTACAATGAGCAGTTCTTC. It yields the protein CASSVFGLYNEQFF.